This note documents a single T cell receptor (beta chain) sequence. The antigen is not known. The record originates from a study of T cells in narcolepsy. Study-level findings and limits: Blood of same and different patients, but not healthy controls, reportedly held recurring autoreactive clonotypes. Same-patient CSF and blood CD4+ T cell clonotypes included HCRT-specific and TRIB2-specific autoreactive ones. Autoreactive clone sequences were missing from some blood memory CD4+ repertoires.

The CDR3 contains 14 residues. Germline V gene lookup returns CDR1 MNHEY and CDR2 SVGAGI. Sequencing was performed with immunoSEQ multiplex PCR; in TCRdb, only in-frame clones are kept and a portion is missing. The profile covers about 15,000 clones, with over 75% appearing a single time and 30% to 40% taken by the ten largest. This sequence joins TRBV6-5 and TRBJ2-5; TRBD1 agrees at 7 bases. The last part of the DNA fits TRBJ2-7 better; the J call may be wrong. The clonotype comes from a human donor in good health. The sample taken for sequencing was memory (CD45RA-) CD4+ T cells from blood. CDR3 protein: CASRRDSGSYEQYF. CDR3 DNA sequence: TGTGCCAGCAGACGGGACAGTGGGTCCTACGAGCAGTACTTC.